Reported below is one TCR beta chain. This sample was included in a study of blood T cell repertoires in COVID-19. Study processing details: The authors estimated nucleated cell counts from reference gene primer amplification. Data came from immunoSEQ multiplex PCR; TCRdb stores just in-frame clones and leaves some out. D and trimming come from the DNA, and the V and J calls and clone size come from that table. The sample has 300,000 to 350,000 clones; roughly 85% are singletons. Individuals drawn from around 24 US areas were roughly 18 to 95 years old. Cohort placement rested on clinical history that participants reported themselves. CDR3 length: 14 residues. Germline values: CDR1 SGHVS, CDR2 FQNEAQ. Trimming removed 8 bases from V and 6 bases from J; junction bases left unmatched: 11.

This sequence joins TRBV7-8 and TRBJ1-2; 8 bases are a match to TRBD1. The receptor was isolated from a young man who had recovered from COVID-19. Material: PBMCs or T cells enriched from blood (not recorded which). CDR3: CASAPKQGVNGYTF. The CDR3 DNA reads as TGTGCCAGCGCGCCCAAACAGGGGGTCAATGGCTACACCTTC.